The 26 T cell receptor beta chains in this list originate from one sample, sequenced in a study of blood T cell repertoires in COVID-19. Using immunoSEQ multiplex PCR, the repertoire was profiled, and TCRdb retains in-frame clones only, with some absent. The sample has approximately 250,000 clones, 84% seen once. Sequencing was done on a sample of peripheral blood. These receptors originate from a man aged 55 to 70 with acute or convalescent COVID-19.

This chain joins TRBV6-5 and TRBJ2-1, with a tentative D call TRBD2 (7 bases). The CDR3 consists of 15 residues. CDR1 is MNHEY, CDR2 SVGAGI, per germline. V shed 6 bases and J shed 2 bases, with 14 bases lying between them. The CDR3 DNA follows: TGTGCCAGCAGAATCGGGGGGCCCGCCTACAATGAGCAGTTCTTC. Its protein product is CASRIGGPAYNEQFF.

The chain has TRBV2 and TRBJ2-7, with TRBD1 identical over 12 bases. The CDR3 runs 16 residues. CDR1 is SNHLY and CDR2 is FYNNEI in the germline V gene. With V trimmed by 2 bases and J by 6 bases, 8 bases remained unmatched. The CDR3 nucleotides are TGTGCCAGCAGTGAATTCGGGGGACAGGGGGCAAGCGAGCAGTACTTC. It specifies CASSEFGGQGASEQYF.

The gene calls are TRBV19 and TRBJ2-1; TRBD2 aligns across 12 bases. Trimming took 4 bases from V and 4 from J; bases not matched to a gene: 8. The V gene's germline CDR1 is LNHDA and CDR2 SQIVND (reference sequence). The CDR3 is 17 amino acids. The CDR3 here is CASSTVGLAGRYNEQFF. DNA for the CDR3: TGTGCCAGTAGTACCGTTGGACTAGCGGGAAGGTACAATGAGCAGTTCTTC.

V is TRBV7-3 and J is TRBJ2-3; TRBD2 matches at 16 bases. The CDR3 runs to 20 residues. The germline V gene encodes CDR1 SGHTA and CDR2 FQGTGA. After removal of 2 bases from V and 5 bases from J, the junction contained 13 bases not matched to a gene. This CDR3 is CASSLVGLAGGHRAIDTQYF. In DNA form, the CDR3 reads TGTGCCAGCAGCTTAGTGGGACTAGCGGGGGGGCATAGGGCAATAGATACGCAGTATTTT.

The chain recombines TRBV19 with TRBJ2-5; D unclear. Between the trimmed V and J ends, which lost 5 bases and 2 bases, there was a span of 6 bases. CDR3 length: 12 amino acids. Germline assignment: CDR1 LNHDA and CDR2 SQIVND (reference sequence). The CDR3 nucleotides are TGTGCCAGTAGTCAACAACAAGAGACCCAGTACTTC. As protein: CASSQQQETQYF.

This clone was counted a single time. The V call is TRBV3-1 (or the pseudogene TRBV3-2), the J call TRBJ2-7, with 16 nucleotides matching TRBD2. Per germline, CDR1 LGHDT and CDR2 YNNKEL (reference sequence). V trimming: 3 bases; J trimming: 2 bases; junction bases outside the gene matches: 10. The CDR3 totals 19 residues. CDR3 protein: CASSHRPGLAGGRPYEQYF. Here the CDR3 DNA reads TGTGCCAGCAGCCACCGACCGGGACTAGCGGGAGGGAGACCCTACGAGCAGTACTTC.

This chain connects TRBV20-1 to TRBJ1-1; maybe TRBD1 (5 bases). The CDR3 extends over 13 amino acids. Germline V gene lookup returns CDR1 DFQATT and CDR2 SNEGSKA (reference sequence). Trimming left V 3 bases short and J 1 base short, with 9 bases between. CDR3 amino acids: CSASGAANTEAFF. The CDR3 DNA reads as TGCAGTGCTAGTGGGGCAGCGAACACTGAAGCTTTCTTT.

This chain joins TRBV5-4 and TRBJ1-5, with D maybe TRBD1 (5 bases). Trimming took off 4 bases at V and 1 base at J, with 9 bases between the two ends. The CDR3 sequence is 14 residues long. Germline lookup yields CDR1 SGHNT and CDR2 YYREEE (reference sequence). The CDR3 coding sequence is TGTGCCAGCAGCGGGGGAGGGAGCAATCAGCCCCAGCATTTT. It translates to CASSGGGSNQPQHF.

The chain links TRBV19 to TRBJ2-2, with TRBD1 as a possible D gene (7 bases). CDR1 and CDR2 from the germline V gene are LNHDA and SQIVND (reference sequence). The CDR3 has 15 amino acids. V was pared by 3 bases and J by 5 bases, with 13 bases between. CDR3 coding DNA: TGTGCCAGTAGTATTGCGGCAGGGGGGACCGGGGAGCTGTTTTTT. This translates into CASSIAAGGTGELFF.

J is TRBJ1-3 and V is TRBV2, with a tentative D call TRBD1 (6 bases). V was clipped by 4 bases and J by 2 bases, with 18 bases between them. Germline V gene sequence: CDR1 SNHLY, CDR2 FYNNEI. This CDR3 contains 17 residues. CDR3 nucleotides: TGTGCCAGCAGTGCCTCGCACAGGGTTATGACTGGAAACACCATATATTTT. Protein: CASSASHRVMTGNTIYF.

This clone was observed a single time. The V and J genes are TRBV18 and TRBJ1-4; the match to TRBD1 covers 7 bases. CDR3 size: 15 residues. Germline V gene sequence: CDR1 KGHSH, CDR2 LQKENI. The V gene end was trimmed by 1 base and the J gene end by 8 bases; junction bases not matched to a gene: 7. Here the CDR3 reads CASSPLRDSSEKLFF. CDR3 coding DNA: TGTGCCAGCTCACCACTTCGGGACAGCAGCGAAAAACTGTTTTTT.

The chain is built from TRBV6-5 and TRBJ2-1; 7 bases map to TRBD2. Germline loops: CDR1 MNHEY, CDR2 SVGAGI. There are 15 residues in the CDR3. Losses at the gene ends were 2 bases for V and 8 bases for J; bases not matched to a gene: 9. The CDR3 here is CASSYVGGPGDEQFF. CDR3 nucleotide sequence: TGTGCCAGCAGTTACGTGGGAGGGCCGGGAGATGAGCAGTTCTTC.

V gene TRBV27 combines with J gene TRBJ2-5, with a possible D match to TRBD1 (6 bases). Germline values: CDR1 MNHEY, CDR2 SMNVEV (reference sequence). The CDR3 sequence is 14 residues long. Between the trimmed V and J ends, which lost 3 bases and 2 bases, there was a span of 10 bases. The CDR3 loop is CASSLQGPQETQYF. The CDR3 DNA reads TGTGCCAGCAGTTTGCAGGGGCCTCAAGAGACCCAGTACTTC.

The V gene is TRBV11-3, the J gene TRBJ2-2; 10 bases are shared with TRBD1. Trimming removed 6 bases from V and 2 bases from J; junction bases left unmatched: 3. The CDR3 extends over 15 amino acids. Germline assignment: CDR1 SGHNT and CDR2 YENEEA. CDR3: CASSSTGGNTGELFF. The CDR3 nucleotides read TGTGCCAGCAGTTCGACAGGGGGCAACACCGGGGAGCTGTTTTTT.

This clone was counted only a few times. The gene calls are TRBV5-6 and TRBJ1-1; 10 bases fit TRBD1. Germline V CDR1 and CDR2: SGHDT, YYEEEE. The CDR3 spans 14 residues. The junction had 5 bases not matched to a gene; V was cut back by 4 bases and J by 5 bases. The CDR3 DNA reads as TGTGCCAGCAGCCTTGACAGGGGGCTTACTGAAGCTTTCTTT. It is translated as CASSLDRGLTEAFF.

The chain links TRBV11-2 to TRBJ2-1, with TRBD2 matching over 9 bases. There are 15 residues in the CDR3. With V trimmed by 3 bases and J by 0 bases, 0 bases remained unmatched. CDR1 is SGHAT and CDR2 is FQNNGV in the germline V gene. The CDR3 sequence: CASSFSGSSYNEQFF. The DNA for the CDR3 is TGTGCCAGCAGCTTTAGCGGGAGCTCCTACAATGAGCAGTTCTTC.

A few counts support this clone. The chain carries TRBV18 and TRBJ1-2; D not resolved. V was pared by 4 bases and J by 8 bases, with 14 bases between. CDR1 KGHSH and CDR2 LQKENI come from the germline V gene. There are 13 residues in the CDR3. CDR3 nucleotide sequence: TGTGCCAGCTCACAAGGGATGGAGCGGGGCTACACCTTC. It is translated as CASSQGMERGYTF.

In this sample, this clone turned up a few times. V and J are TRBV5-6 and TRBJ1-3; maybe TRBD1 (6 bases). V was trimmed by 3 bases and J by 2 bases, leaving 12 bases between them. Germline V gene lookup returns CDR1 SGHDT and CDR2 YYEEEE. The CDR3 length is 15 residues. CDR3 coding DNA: TGTGCCAGCAGCTATAGGGGGATCACTGGAAACACCATATATTTT. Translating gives CASSYRGITGNTIYF.

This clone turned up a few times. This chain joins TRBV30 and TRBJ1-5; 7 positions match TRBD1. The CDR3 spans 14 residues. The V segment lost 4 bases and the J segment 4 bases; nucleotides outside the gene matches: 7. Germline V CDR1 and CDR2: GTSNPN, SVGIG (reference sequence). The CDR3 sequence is CAWTDRVGNQPQHF. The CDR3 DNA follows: TGTGCCTGGACCGACAGGGTTGGGAATCAGCCCCAGCATTTT.

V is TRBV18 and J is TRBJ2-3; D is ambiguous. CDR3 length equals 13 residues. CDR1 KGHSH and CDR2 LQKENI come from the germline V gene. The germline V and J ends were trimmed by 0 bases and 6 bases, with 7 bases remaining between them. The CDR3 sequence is CASSPPSWDTQYF. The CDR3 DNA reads TGTGCCAGCTCACCACCGAGTTGGGATACGCAGTATTTT.

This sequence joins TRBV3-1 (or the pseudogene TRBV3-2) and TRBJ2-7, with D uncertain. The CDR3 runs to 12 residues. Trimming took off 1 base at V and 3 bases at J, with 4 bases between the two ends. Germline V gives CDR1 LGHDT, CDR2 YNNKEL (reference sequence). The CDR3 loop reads CASSQGLYEQYF. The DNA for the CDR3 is TGTGCCAGCAGCCAAGGACTCTACGAGCAGTACTTC.

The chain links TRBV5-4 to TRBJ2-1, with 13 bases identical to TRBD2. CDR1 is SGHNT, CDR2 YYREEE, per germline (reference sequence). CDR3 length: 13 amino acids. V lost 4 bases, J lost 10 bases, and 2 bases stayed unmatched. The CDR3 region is CASSVTSGREQFF. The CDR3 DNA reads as TGTGCCAGCAGCGTGACTAGCGGGAGGGAGCAGTTCTTC.

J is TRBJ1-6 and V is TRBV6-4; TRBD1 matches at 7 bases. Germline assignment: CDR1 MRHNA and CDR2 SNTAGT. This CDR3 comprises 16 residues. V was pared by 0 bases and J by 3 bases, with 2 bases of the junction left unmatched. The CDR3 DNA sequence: TGTGCCAGCAGTGACTCATCAGGGGGCTATAATTCACCCCTCCACTTT. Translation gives CASSDSSGGYNSPLHF.

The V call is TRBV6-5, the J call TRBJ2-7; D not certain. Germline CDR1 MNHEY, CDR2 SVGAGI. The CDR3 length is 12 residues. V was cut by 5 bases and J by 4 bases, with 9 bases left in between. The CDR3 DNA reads TGTGCCAGCAGTCAACAGCAGTACGAGCAGTACTTC. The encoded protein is CASSQQQYEQYF.

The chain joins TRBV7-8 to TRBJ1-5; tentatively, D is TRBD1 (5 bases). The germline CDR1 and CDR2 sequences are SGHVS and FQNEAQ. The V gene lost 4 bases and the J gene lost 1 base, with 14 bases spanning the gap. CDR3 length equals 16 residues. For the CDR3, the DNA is TGTGCCAGCAGCTCCGACCCGGGGGGGAGCAATCAGCCCCAGCATTTT. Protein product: CASSSDPGGSNQPQHF. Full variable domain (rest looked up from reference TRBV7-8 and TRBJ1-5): GAGVSQSPRYKVAKRGQDVALRCDPISGHVSLFWYQQALGQGPEFLTYFQNEAQLDKSGLPSDRFFAERPEGSVSTLKIQRTQQEDSAVYLCASSSDPGGSNQPQHFGDGTRLSIL.

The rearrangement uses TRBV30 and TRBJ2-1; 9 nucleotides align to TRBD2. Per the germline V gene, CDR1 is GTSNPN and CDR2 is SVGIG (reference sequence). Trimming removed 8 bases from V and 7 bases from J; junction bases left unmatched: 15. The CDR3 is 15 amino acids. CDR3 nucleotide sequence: TGTGCCGGGCGTAGGCGGGAGGGCCGATGGAATGAGCAGTTCTTC. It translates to CAGRRREGRWNEQFF.